This entry lists 20 T cell receptor beta chains sequenced from one sample in a study of T cells in Graves' hyperthyroidism and ophthalmopathy. Researchers took RNA transcripts and amplified the TCR beta CDR3 regions from them. Researchers ran a first-round RT-PCR on the TCR CDR3 using the HTBI primer set. From the multiplex PCR reads, TCRdb called clonotypes with MiXCR, one entry per CDR3 protein. The top ten clones hold approximately 49% of a sample with 300,000 or so distinct CDR3 sequences, roughly 18% of them seen once. Sequencing used blood. The receptor source for this set is a woman aged 45-65 years with Graves' hyperthyroidism.

This clonotype appeared a few times. The chain joins TRBV28 to TRBJ2-7, with D perhaps matching TRBD1 (6 bases). There are 13 residues in the CDR3. Trimming pared 2 bases from V and 1 base from J, leaving 6 bases between. CDR1 and CDR2 (germline): MDHEN, SYDVKM. This chain's CDR3 is CASSLTGSYEQYV. Written as DNA, the CDR3 is TGTGCCAGCAGTTTAACAGGGTCCTACGAGCAGTACGTC.

Notes on this clonotype: One base away lies a much larger clone, so this may be a sequencing read error. The chain employs TRBV6-1 and TRBJ2-7; D is ambiguous. The CDR3 is made up of 12 amino acids. Looked up from germline, CDR1 is MNHNS and CDR2 is SASEGT. The CDR3 nucleotides read TGTGTCAGCAGTGAACTGAACTACGAGCAGTACTTC. It is translated as CVSSELNYEQYF.

This chain joins TRBV5-1 and TRBJ2-2, with no clear D. V gave up 2 bases and J gave up 0 bases, with 11 bases separating them. This CDR3 is built from 16 residues. The germline V gene has CDR1 SGHRS and CDR2 YFSETQ. The DNA of the CDR3 is TGCGCCAGCAGCTTCTCTTGGGGTCCGAACACCGGGGAGCTGTTTTTT. Encoded protein: CASSFSWGPNTGELFF.

To note about this clonotype: A read error is possible here, since a much larger clone lies one base away. J is TRBJ2-3 and V is TRBV2; D possibly corresponds to TRBD1 (6 bases). V was clipped by 4 bases and J by 1 base, with 15 bases between them. Germline CDR1 reads SNHLY; CDR2 reads FYNNEI. The CDR3 has 16 residues. CDR3 DNA: TGTGCCAGCAGTGTCCCAACAGGGTATGGCACAGATACGCAGTATTTT. This encodes CASSVPTGYGTDTQYF.

This clonotype was detected a few times. Given a much more abundant clone one base away, this may be a read error. This chain connects TRBV3-1 to TRBJ1-1, with a tentative D call TRBD1 (6 bases). The germline V gene encodes CDR1 LGHDT and CDR2 YNNKEL (reference sequence). CDR3 length: 15 residues. The V gene lost 4 bases and the J gene lost 4 bases, with 16 bases spanning the gap. The CDR3 bases are TGTGCCAGCAGCCCCCAGGGGTCTAGCTCCACTGAAGCTTTCTTT. Protein: CASSPQGSSSTEAFF.

This clonotype came up many times. This sequence joins TRBV20-1 and TRBJ1-2; D is unresolved. The CDR3 loop spans 11 amino acids. Germline lookup yields CDR1 DFQATT and CDR2 SNEGSKA (reference sequence). The germline V and J ends were trimmed by 1 base and 7 bases, with 7 bases remaining between them. CDR3 in DNA: TGCAGTGCTAGAGTTGGCTCTGGCTACACCTTC. It yields the protein CSARVGSGYTF.

The chain combines TRBV2 with TRBJ2-1; TRBD2 aligns across 9 bases. Germline V gives CDR1 SNHLY, CDR2 FYNNEI. The CDR3 covers 14 residues. The J segment lost 8 bases and the V segment lost 6 bases, leaving 8 bases of the junction unmatched. CDR3 in amino acids: CASRTGVAGDEQFF. The CDR3 DNA sequence: TGTGCCAGCAGAACAGGGGTAGCGGGAGATGAGCAGTTCTTC.

This clonotype was detected once. V and J are TRBV12-3 or TRBV12-4 and TRBJ1-1; no clear D. V lost 6 bases and J 11 bases, leaving 16 bases between the germline ends. CDR3 length equals 12 residues. The CDR3 coding sequence is TGTGCCAGCAGCCCCGGGAGGGATGGGGCTTTCTTT. This sequence encodes CASSPGRDGAFF.

Only a few counts were recorded for this clonotype. V and J are TRBV10-3 and TRBJ1-2; D is possibly TRBD1 (5 bases). CDR1 ENHRY and CDR2 SYGVKD come from the germline V gene. This CDR3 is 14 amino acids long. Trimming took off 4 bases at V and 2 bases at J, with 11 bases between the two ends. The CDR3 coding sequence is TGTGCCATCAGTGTGACTCAGGGAAACTATGGCTACACCTTC. It specifies CAISVTQGNYGYTF.

The V call is TRBV9, the J call TRBJ2-7; 7 nucleotides align to TRBD1. Losses at the gene ends were 1 base for V and 5 bases for J; bases not matched to a gene: 9. Per the germline V gene, CDR1 is SGDLS and CDR2 is YYNGEE. The CDR3 has 15 residues. Written as DNA, the CDR3 is TGTGCCAGCAGCGTAACACAGGGGCCCAGAGACGAGCAGTACTTC. The encoded protein is CASSVTQGPRDEQYF.

This sequence joins TRBV9 and TRBJ1-2; no clear D gene. Germline CDR1 reads SGDLS; CDR2 reads YYNGEE. CDR3 length equals 14 residues. V dropped 0 bases and J dropped 6 bases, with 12 bases sitting between them. The CDR3 DNA reads as TGTGCCAGCAGCGTAGAGAAGGAGGAGGATGGCTACACCTTC. Translation: CASSVEKEEDGYTF.

This rearrangement joins TRBV27 to TRBJ2-3, with unresolved D. This CDR3 comprises 14 residues. Trimming removed 3 bases from V and 2 bases from J, with 9 bases in between. The germline V gene encodes CDR1 MNHEY and CDR2 SMNVEV (reference sequence). The CDR3 region is CASSLGTHTDTQYF. CDR3 bases: TGTGCCAGCAGTTTGGGCACACACACAGATACGCAGTATTTT.

This clonotype was recorded at least ten times. In nucleotides, the CDR3 is TGCGCCACCCAGGAGGGGACGGCGAACACTGAAGCTTTCTTT. Translated, it gives CATQEGTANTEAFF. J is TRBJ1-1 and V is TRBV5-1; the D gene is possibly TRBD1 (5 bases). Germline loops: CDR1 SGHRS, CDR2 YFSETQ. The CDR3 has 14 residues. Trimming removed 9 bases at V and 1 base at J, with 16 bases between.

This clonotype was detected ten times or more. The chain links TRBV28 to TRBJ2-5; possibly TRBD1 for D (6 bases). The CDR3 loop spans 14 amino acids. The germline V gene encodes CDR1 MDHEN and CDR2 SYDVKM. With 2 bases removed from V and 5 bases from J, the gap between germline ends came to 12 bases. The CDR3 nucleotides are TGTGCCAGCAGTTTACTACAGGGTCCCGAGACCCAGTACTTC. Its translation: CASSLLQGPETQYF. The full variable domain, in which reference TRBV28 and TRBJ2-5 provide the parts outside the CDR3, is DVKVTQSSRYLVKRTGEKVFLECVQDMDHENMFWYRQDPGLGLRLIYFSYDVKMKEKGDIPEGYSVSREKKERFSLILESASTNQTSMYLCASSLLQGPETQYFGPGTRLLVL.

The J gene is TRBJ1-6, the V gene TRBV13, with D tentatively TRBD1 (6 bases). Between the trimmed V and J ends, which lost 5 bases and 7 bases, there was a span of 18 bases. Germline values: CDR1 PRHDT, CDR2 FYEKMQ (reference sequence). This CDR3 contains 16 residues. CDR3 nucleotides: TGTGCCAGCAGCCCCACCAGGTGGGGGGCGAATTCACCCCTCCACTTT. It is translated as CASSPTRWGANSPLHF.

This clonotype was seen ten or more times. The genes are TRBV2 and TRBJ1-1; perhaps TRBD1 as D (5 bases). Trimming stripped 0 bases from V and 7 bases from J, with 12 bases between. The CDR3 has 14 residues. Looked up from germline, CDR1 is SNHLY and CDR2 is FYNNEI. The CDR3: CASSEALEDIEAFF. CDR3 DNA sequence: TGTGCCAGCAGTGAAGCGCTGGAGGACATTGAAGCTTTCTTT. The complete variable domain, with remaining parts taken from reference TRBV2 and TRBJ1-1, reads EPEVTQTPSHQVTQMGQEVILRCVPISNHLYFYWYRQILGQKVEFLVSFYNNEISEKSEIFDDQFSVERPDGSNFTLKIRSTKLEDSAMYFCASSEALEDIEAFFGQGTRLTVV.

J is TRBJ2-2 and V is TRBV5-1; TRBD1 might be the D (7 bases). The CDR3 covers 13 residues. V was trimmed by 8 bases and J by 5 bases, leaving 13 bases between them. Germline V lookup: CDR1 SGHRS, CDR2 YFSETQ. CDR3 coding DNA: TGCGCCAGGACACAGGGGAGGACCGGGGAGCTGTTTTTT. Translating gives CARTQGRTGELFF.

This clonotype has a handful of counts. The chain links TRBV19 to TRBJ1-2; 11 nucleotides line up with TRBD1. V shed 4 bases and J 4 bases; nucleotides not matched to a gene: 5. Germline-derived CDR1 and CDR2 are LNHDA and SQIVND (reference sequence). The CDR3 totals 15 residues. The CDR3 DNA reads TGTGCCAGTAGTACCGGACAGGGGGCATCCTATGGCTACACCTTC. Protein: CASSTGQGASYGYTF.

In its sample, this clonotype was seen many times. This CDR3 reads CASQRNANTGELFF. The CDR3 DNA reads as TGTGCCAGCCAGCGCAACGCGAACACCGGGGAGCTGTTTTTT. V is TRBV2 and J is TRBJ2-2; D call uncertain. Germline assignment: CDR1 SNHLY and CDR2 FYNNEI. V was clipped by 8 bases and J by 0 bases, with 10 bases between them. There are 14 residues in the CDR3.

J is TRBJ2-7 and V is TRBV4-1; weak D call: TRBD2 (5 bases). V was trimmed by 1 base and J by 6 bases, leaving 19 bases between them. CDR1 is MGHRA and CDR2 is YSYEKL in the germline V gene. The CDR3 has 16 residues. The CDR3 spells CASSQVLARATGEQYF. Written as DNA, the CDR3 is TGCGCCAGCAGCCAAGTTTTGGCGAGGGCCACGGGCGAGCAGTACTTC.